This TCR beta chain was retrieved from a study of cytomegalovirus exposure and HLA in healthy donors (dated by TCRdb to about 2017). Notes on the research overall: An earlier analysis of roughly 610 of the donors reported 276 Gb of sequence data and some 110 million unique TCR beta sequences obtained from some 200 million T cells. A few DR-DQ haplotypes were handled as single units for association and clustering because linkage in the cohort was strong. Among roughly 370 genotyped donors of the cohort, an average of approximately 240,000 unique TCR beta nucleotide sequences were sequenced per donor, around 20% of them non-productive. The T cell repertoires of 550 to 850 subjects were profiled by immunosequencing and related to cytomegalovirus serostatus. Besides the first cohort of under 700 subjects, a separate validation cohort made up of roughly 120 different subjects was used. Of the approximately 400 genotyped donors, approximately 83% fell in the genetic ancestry cluster associated with self-reported Caucasian donors. HLA typing covered class I and class II loci at four-digit resolution. A later genetic analysis took genome-wide SNP genotypes for about three fifths of the 666 donors and used that subset as a discovery cohort. The study aimed to test whether cataloging public T cell receptors could reveal signatures of past pathogen exposure. The study combined high-throughput TCR immunosequencing, statistical association of individual TCRs with disease status, and machine learning to predict cytomegalovirus infection status. An early release covering 550 to 700 HLA-typed donors comprised about 300 gigabases of sequencing data and some 79 million unique TCR sequences. In an earlier analysis of roughly 600 of the donors, high-throughput TCR beta sequencing was used to judge whether each TCR beta V gene segment behaved as functional or pseudogenic. A later analysis re-examined previously published TCR beta repertoires from over 500 donors and added high-resolution HLA genotyping to investigate patterns of TCR occurrence. In the later analysis, no new phenotypic data were used to find candidate immune exposures; instead, reliance was placed on TCR beta sequences and their occurrence across donors. The number of typed donors differed by locus: about 620-640 for A, B, C, DRB1 and DQB1; 500 to 550 for DQA1; some 590 for DPA1; and about 450 for DPB1. Every repertoire in the discovery cohort had been generated on one and the same sequencing platform. Donor age, sex, ethnicity and CMV serostatus were collected together with the repertoire data. Overall study results and their limits: The classifier was reported to diagnose cytomegalovirus status with high specificity and sensitivity in both the original cohort and the validation cohort. This cohort had only TCR beta chains sequenced, and the lack of alpha or paired-chain data limited which features could be detected. In a later analysis, the rate of TCR association differed among HLA loci, with DRB1 alleles having the most associated TCRs and HLA-C alleles having the fewest. Broadly in line with IMGT annotations, most TCR beta V segments showed up in productive rearrangements about 90% or about 30% of the time in an earlier analysis of 450 to 750 of the donors. Most CMV-associated TCR beta chains appeared to be HLA-restricted in a later analysis, and the HLA associations seemed to be driven largely by CMV exposure. Roughly uniform sequencing depth across donors was assumed in presence/absence analyses, although this assumption may not hold. The sequencing pipeline was judged likely to have produced a cluster of highly shared sequence variants as a technical artifact. Some IMGT-functional V segments, including TRBV6-2 and TRBV6-3, could not be told apart with the 87-base-pair reads, so those segments were excluded. A further reported finding was that TCR beta sequences accurately predicted the HLA-A and HLA-B alleles for most subjects in the first cohort. Linkage disequilibrium might explain the correlated functional status among segregating V segments, but an unknown experimental factor could not be excluded. It was suggested by the authors that the approach could potentially be generalized to other disease states and immunological phenotypes. Most TCR sequences were observed very rarely across donors, whereas some public TCRs were present in many individuals. A later genetic analysis reported fewer N-insertions in productive TCRs among donors in an Asian-associated ancestry cluster than the roughly 700-donor mean. Compared with equally common non-associated chains, HLA-associated TCR beta chains in a later analysis were more clonally expanded and had lower generation probabilities. HLA typing was unavailable for some donors at each locus, so association tests used only the typed subset. CMV serostatus was the only immune exposure information available for the cohort. Three of the identified cytomegalovirus-associated TCR beta chains were confirmed in vitro to be specific for cytomegalovirus antigens. An association between a missense DCLRE1C variant and V-gene and J-gene trimming of TCR beta chains was found in a later genetic analysis and replicated in an independent cohort. A later analysis reported that several top co-occurrence clusters appeared linked to parvovirus B19, influenza, CMV and Epstein-Barr virus. The earlier analysis of approximately 590 of the donors excluded some 16 rarely observed V segments, including chromosome 9 orphons, because counts were too low. The study gave a list of 150 to 200 TCR beta chains associated with cytomegalovirus. Assigning TCR associations to individual alleles was difficult when HLA alleles, especially DR and DQ, strongly co-occurred. Specific HLA alleles were associated with 15,000 to 20,000 TCR beta sequences at a false discovery rate of 0.05 in a later analysis.

Receptors were amplified or captured by the immunoSEQ multiplex PCR assay. For the multiplex PCR, a mixture combining 60 forward primers for TCR Vbeta segments and 13 reverse primers for TCR Jbeta segments was used. A multiplex PCR assay on genomic DNA amplified the CDR3 region of rearranged TCR beta genes. On the Illumina HiSeq System, the amplified TCR beta libraries were sequenced as 87-base-pair reads. In the source study's methods: A later analysis counted about 80 million unique TCR beta chains across the 666 repertoires, and around 12 million of these chains were shared by at least two donors. To remove PCR and sequencing errors, raw reads were error-corrected and collapsed into unique sequences using a nearest-neighbor algorithm that merged closely related sequences. V, D and J gene segments were assigned by aligning CDR3 sequences to IMGT reference sequences. For a sequence to be retained, a match of at least six nucleotides to both a V gene segment and a J gene segment was required. Rearrangements were called productive when the CDR3 lacked stop codons and stayed in frame with V and J; all others were non-productive. Following IMGT convention, CDR3 was defined as the stretch from the second conserved V-encoded cysteine to the conserved J-encoded phenylalanine. In an earlier analysis of more than 550 of the donors, sequences lacking an unambiguous match to a single V gene segment were excluded. In an earlier analysis of a few hundred of the donors, V segments were called functional above 56.7% productive rearrangements and were called segregating when the between-donor standard deviation exceeded 5%. A statistical classification framework was developed to diagnose cytomegalovirus status using the catalog of TCR beta chain sequences. In a later analysis, V and J genes were assigned by comparing TCR nucleotide sequences against IMGT/GENE-DB human TR gene sequences. The TCRdist pipeline was used in a later analysis to assign CDR3 sequences and most-parsimonious VDJ recombination scenarios. In a later analysis, every TCR beta chain was defined by the combination of its CDR3 amino acid sequence and its V-gene family, and reads without a unique V-gene family were dropped. To address suspected cross-contamination and a sequencing artifact, a later analysis removed 592 highly shared, low-generation-probability nucleotide sequences. For each public chain, a later analysis derived a clonal expansion index from normalized ranks of inferred template counts within each repertoire. A later analysis computed generation probabilities with a VDJ recombination model fitted to out-of-frame rearrangements, and checked the results against IGoR. In a later analysis, TCR-TCR, TCR-HLA and TCR-CMV co-occurrence was scored with hypergeometric tests, and a repertoire-size bias correction was applied to TCR pairs. To estimate false discovery rates, a later analysis permuted the HLA or CMV assignments 20 times. In a later analysis, co-occurring TCRs were grouped using DBSCAN, with TCRdist sequence similarity added in when clustering inside HLA-allele-positive subsets. For co-occurrence clustering, repertoires with fewer than 30,000 or more than 120,000 public chains were excluded, along with a handful of repertoires with anomalous nucleotide sharing. As stored in TCRdb, this immuneACCESS dataset retains in-frame rearrangements with V and J assigned. A fraction of the clones does not appear; measured against another copy, unresolved V genes explain less than half of the discrepancy, and the remainder lacks a known reason. V, J and clone size are those of that table, while D and trimming were read from the DNA. Counted in this sample were under 300,000 clones; about 66% of them appeared once. 2% to 2.5% of the sample comes from the top ten.

Concerning this clone: No cognate antigen has been identified for it. No base-level quality is on record; no much larger clone is a single base apart.

The cohort consisted of 670 or so healthy bone marrow donors. At the time of sampling, all cohort members were nominally healthy, though unrecorded immune exposures were likely present. The donor tested CMV seronegative, placing the donor among the roughly 350 seronegative members of the cohort. Each donor provided a peripheral blood sample, and peripheral blood mononuclear cells were used for TCR beta sequencing. The Qiagen DNeasy Blood Extraction Kit was used to extract genomic DNA from the blood cell samples. The junction carries 12 bases between V and J, which are trimmed by 4 bases and 4 bases respectively. The germline V gene specifies SGHRS as CDR1 and YFSETQ as CDR2. Including cysteine and phenylalanine, the CDR3 has 13 amino acids. CDR3 DNA only is kept here, 39 bases in frame from base 1.

The rearrangement joined TRBV5-1 to TRBJ2-7; the D gene is not confidently resolved. Sequencing was performed on PBMCs. The sequence was collected from a female donor in good health and CMV-seronegative. The bases are TGCGCCAGCAGCGCGTTGATACAGTACGAGCAGTACTTC. Its protein is CASSALIQYEQYF.